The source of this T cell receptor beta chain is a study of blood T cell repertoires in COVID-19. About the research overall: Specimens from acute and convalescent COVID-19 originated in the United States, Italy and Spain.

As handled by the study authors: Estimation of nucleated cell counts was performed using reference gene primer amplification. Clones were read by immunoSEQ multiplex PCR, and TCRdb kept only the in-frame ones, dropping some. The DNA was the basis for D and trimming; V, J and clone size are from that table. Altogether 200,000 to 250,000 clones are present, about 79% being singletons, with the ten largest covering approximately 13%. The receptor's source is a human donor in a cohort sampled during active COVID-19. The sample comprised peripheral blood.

CDR3 region: CASSQDGSAGSTDTQYF. The DNA of the CDR3 is TGTGCCAGCAGCCAAGACGGGAGCGCGGGGAGCACAGATACGCAGTATTTT. J is TRBJ2-3 and V is TRBV3-1 (or the pseudogene TRBV3-2), with D perhaps matching TRBD2 (6 bases). Trimming removed 0 bases from V and 0 bases from J, with 13 bases in between. Germline V lookup: CDR1 LGHDT, CDR2 YNNKEL (reference sequence). This CDR3 is 17 amino acids long.